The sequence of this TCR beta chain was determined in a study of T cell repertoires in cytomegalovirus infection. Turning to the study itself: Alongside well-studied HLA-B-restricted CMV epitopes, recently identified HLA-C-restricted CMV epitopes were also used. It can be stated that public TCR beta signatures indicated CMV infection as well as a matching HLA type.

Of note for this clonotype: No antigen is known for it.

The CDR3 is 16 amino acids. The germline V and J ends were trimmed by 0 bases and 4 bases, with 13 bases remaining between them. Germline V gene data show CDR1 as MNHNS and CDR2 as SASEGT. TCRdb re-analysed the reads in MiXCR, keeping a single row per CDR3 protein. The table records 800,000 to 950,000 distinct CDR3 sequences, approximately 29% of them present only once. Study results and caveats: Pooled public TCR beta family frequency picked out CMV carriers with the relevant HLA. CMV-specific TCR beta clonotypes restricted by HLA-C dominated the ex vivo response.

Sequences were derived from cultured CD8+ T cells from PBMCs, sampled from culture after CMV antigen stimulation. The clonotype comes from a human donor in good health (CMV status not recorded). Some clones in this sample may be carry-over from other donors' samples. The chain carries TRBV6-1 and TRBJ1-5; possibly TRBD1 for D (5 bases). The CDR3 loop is CASSEALGRANQPQHF. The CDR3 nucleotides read TGTGCCAGCAGTGAAGCGCTTGGCAGGGCAAATCAGCCCCAGCATTTT.